This passage covers 21 T cell receptor beta chains from one sample sequenced in a study of PD-1 blockade in classical Hodgkin lymphoma. TCRdb keeps only in-frame clones here, not all; method: immunoSEQ multiplex PCR. This table holds tens of thousands of clones, 65% to 80% found once. Each patient's relapse followed autologous stem cell transplantation, and brentuximab vedotin exposure varied. Specimen: peripheral blood mononuclear cells (PBMCs), collected at baseline. The receptors derive from a human donor with classical Hodgkin lymphoma.

The V gene is TRBV19, the J gene TRBJ2-3, with TRBD2 identical over 12 bases. The germline CDR1 and CDR2 sequences are LNHDA and SQIVND (reference sequence). V lost 5 bases, J lost 8 bases, and 5 bases stayed unmatched. The CDR3 is made up of 14 amino acids. CDR3: CASSGLAGRGTQYF. CDR3 nucleotide sequence: TGTGCCAGTAGTGGACTAGCGGGGCGGGGTACGCAGTATTTT.

The chain joins TRBV5-1 to TRBJ2-2, with unresolved D. CDR3 length: 15 amino acids. The V and J ends lost 5 bases and 3 bases respectively, with 14 bases between them. Germline CDR1 is SGHRS and CDR2 is YFSETQ. CDR3 loop: CASSRRTEHTGELFF. The CDR3 DNA follows: TGCGCCAGCAGTCGGCGGACCGAACACACCGGGGAGCTGTTTTTT.

J is TRBJ1-5 and V is TRBV28, with D possibly TRBD1 on 6 matching bases. V lost 5 bases and J lost 2, with 7 bases in between. CDR1 MDHEN and CDR2 SYDVKM come from the germline V gene. This CDR3 contains 13 residues. CDR3 sequence: CASSRQGNQPQHF. The CDR3 DNA reads as TGTGCCAGCAGTAGACAGGGCAATCAGCCCCAGCATTTT.

The chain combines TRBV7-2 with TRBJ2-1; 11 nucleotides align to TRBD1. The CDR3 extends over 14 amino acids. Germline trimming cut 5 bases from V and 9 bases from J; bases unmatched to any gene: 6. Germline CDR1 and CDR2: SGHTA and FQGNSA. The CDR3 here is CASSPRTGGIEQFF. The CDR3 nucleotides are TGTGCCAGCAGCCCGCGGACAGGGGGCATTGAGCAGTTCTTC.

The chain is built from TRBV4-3 and TRBJ2-1, with 12 nucleotides matching TRBD2. J lost 12 bases, V lost 1 base, and 10 bases had no gene match. Germline lookup yields CDR1 LGHNA and CDR2 YSLEER. The CDR3 consists of 16 residues. The CDR3 DNA reads as TGCGCCAGCAGCCAAGTGGCGACTAGCGGGGGCGGCGGGCAGTTCTTC. Residues: CASSQVATSGGGGQFF.

The chain couples TRBV27 to TRBJ1-1; unclear D gene. The CDR3 consists of 13 residues. V was pared by 4 bases and J by 5 bases, with 11 bases between. CDR1 and CDR2 from the germline V gene are MNHEY and SMNVEV (reference sequence). The CDR3 sequence: CASSWKGLTEAFF. The CDR3 coding sequence is TGTGCCAGCAGTTGGAAAGGGCTAACTGAAGCTTTCTTT.

This chain connects TRBV6-5 to TRBJ1-2; 9 bases align to TRBD1. The length of the CDR3 is 14 residues. After removal of 7 bases from V and 7 bases from J, the junction contained 10 bases not matched to a gene. From germline, CDR1 is MNHEY and CDR2 SVGAGI. The chain's CDR3 is CASTPGTGRGGYTF. The DNA of the CDR3 is TGTGCCAGCACCCCCGGGACAGGGCGAGGTGGCTACACCTTC.

The table lists this clone with a few counts. The V and J genes are TRBV13 and TRBJ2-5; D call uncertain. The germline gives CDR1 PRHDT, CDR2 FYEKMQ (reference sequence). This CDR3 has 12 residues. The V end was cut by 0 bases, the J end by 5 bases, with 4 bases between. DNA of the CDR3: TGTGCCAGCAGCTTAGGACGTGAGACCCAGTACTTC. Its translation: CASSLGRETQYF. Complete variable domain (other parts from reference TRBV13 and TRBJ2-5): AAGVIQSPRHLIKEKRETATLKCYPIPRHDTVYWYQQGPGQDPQFLISFYEKMQSDKGSIPDRFSAQQFSDYHSELNMSSLELGDSALYFCASSLGRETQYFGPGTRLLVL.

This chain links TRBV19 with TRBJ2-7, with D unclear. The V gene's germline CDR1 is LNHDA and CDR2 SQIVND (reference sequence). V was shortened by 4 bases and J by 2 bases, with 24 bases between the two germline ends. The length of the CDR3 is 18 residues. The CDR3: CASSNKPSSPGRAYEQYF. The CDR3 bases are TGTGCCAGTAGTAATAAACCGTCGTCCCCTGGCAGAGCCTACGAGCAGTACTTC.

This clone was seen a single time. The V call is TRBV27, the J call TRBJ2-5; 9 positions match TRBD2. The germline V gene encodes CDR1 MNHEY and CDR2 SMNVEV (reference sequence). This CDR3 has 14 residues. V lost 5 bases and J lost 11; bases outside the gene matches: 12. The CDR3 reads CASSLLAGVGEQYF. For the CDR3, the DNA is TGTGCCAGCAGTCTATTAGCGGGAGTAGGAGAGCAGTACTTC.

This sequence joins TRBV29-1 and TRBJ1-2; D is possibly TRBD1 (6 bases). Per germline, CDR1 SQVTM and CDR2 ANQGSEA. CDR3 size: 16 residues. Trimming left V 2 bases short and J 7 bases short, with 23 bases between. The CDR3 coding sequence is TGCAGCGTTGAATGGTTCCAGGGGCTGAGGGCTGGTGGCTACACCTTC. This sequence encodes CSVEWFQGLRAGGYTF.

This chain links TRBV6-6 with TRBJ2-5; TRBD1 agrees at 8 bases. Trimming cost V 2 bases and J 5 bases; bases outside gene matches: 4. The germline CDR1 and CDR2 sequences are MNHNY and SVGAGI (reference sequence). The CDR3 consists of 14 residues. CDR3 DNA sequence: TGTGCCAGCAGTTACACCACAGGGGGGGAGACCCAGTACTTC. Protein: CASSYTTGGETQYF.

CDR3 DNA sequence: TGTGCCAGCAGTGCCTTAGCGGGAGGGCGGGATGAGCAGTTCTTC. Amino acids: CASSALAGGRDEQFF. This chain links TRBV27 with TRBJ2-1, with 11 nucleotides matching TRBD2. This CDR3 comprises 15 residues. V dropped 5 bases and J dropped 8; count of bases not matched to a gene: 8. Germline V gene data show CDR1 as MNHEY and CDR2 as SMNVEV (reference sequence).

The chain has TRBV6-5 and TRBJ1-2; D is undetermined. Germline values: CDR1 MNHEY, CDR2 SVGAGI. The CDR3 consists of 12 residues. The V gene lost 0 bases and the J gene lost 10 bases, with 9 bases spanning the gap. CDR3 loop: CASSYSRQDYTF. Written as DNA, the CDR3 is TGTGCCAGCAGTTACTCCCGTCAGGACTACACCTTC.

This chain links TRBV5-5 with TRBJ2-6; unclear D gene. Germline V gene sequence: CDR1 SGHKS, CDR2 YYEKEE (reference sequence). CDR3 length: 14 residues. V was cut by 4 bases and J by 0 bases, with 5 bases left in between. CDR3 residues: CASSVSSGANVLTF. The CDR3, as DNA: TGTGCCAGCAGCGTGAGCTCTGGGGCCAACGTCCTGACTTTC.

This clone was detected only once. The sample holds other DNA sequences that translate to the same CDR3. V is TRBV5-1 and J is TRBJ2-5; unclear D gene. CDR1 and CDR2 from the germline V gene are SGHRS and YFSETQ. CDR3 length: 11 residues. Trimming pared 4 bases from V and 1 base from J, leaving 2 bases between. CDR3 bases: TGCGCCAGCAGCCTCCAAGAGACCCAGTACTTC. Encoded protein: CASSLQETQYF. Combining the CDR3 with reference TRBV5-1 and TRBJ2-5 gives the whole variable domain KAGVTQTPRYLIKTRGQQVTLSCSPISGHRSVSWYQQTPGQGLQFLFEYFSETQRNKGNFPGRFSGRQFSNSRSEMNVSTLELGDSALYLCASSLQETQYFGPGTRLLVL.

A remark on this clone: This sample includes further DNA sequences coding for the same CDR3. This chain links TRBV6-1 with TRBJ1-1; tentative D call: TRBD1 (5 bases). Trimming cost V 5 bases and J 4 bases, with 11 bases left between them. This CDR3 has 13 residues. The germline CDR1 and CDR2 sequences are MNHNS and SASEGT. The CDR3: CASSIGQGTEAFF. The CDR3 DNA is TGTGCCAGCAGTATAGGTCAGGGCACTGAAGCTTTCTTT.

Only a few counts were recorded for this clone. Other nucleotide sequences from this sample produce the same CDR3. This chain uses TRBV6-5 with TRBJ1-2; D perhaps matches TRBD1 (6 bases). The germline V gene encodes CDR1 MNHEY and CDR2 SVGAGI. Trimming took off 6 bases at V and 5 bases at J, with 13 bases between the two ends. This CDR3 has 13 residues. The CDR3 region has the DNA TGTGCCAGCAGCCCCTCAGGGGTTTATGGCTACACCTTC. This translates into CASSPSGVYGYTF.

The V gene is TRBV15, the J gene TRBJ2-2; D call uncertain. V shed 2 bases and J shed 3 bases, with 13 bases lying between them. The CDR3 length is 16 residues. Germline values: CDR1 LNHNV, CDR2 YYDKDF (reference sequence). The CDR3 is CATSRTQSPDTGELFF. CDR3 bases: TGTGCCACCAGCAGAACACAGTCCCCTGACACCGGGGAGCTGTTTTTT.

The V and J genes are TRBV18 and TRBJ1-2; D is possibly TRBD1 (6 bases). Germline lookup yields CDR1 KGHSH and CDR2 LQKENI. There are 13 residues in the CDR3. V gave up 1 base and J gave up 5 bases, with 8 bases separating them. This CDR3 reads CASSPQGGYGYTF. Written as DNA, the CDR3 is TGTGCCAGCTCACCACAAGGGGGTTATGGCTACACCTTC.

This clone was picked up one time. The V and J genes are TRBV6-5 and TRBJ1-4, with no clear D. The CDR3 loop spans 15 amino acids. The V gene lost 5 bases and the J gene lost 0 bases, with 10 bases spanning the gap. Germline V gene data show CDR1 as MNHEY and CDR2 as SVGAGI. Written as DNA, the CDR3 is TGTGCCAGCAGTCTCCGAGGAGCAACTAATGAAAAACTGTTTTTT. Protein product: CASSLRGATNEKLFF.